The 2 T cell receptor beta chains presented below share a single source sample, sequenced in a study of cytomegalovirus exposure and HLA in healthy donors. The protocol was immunoSEQ multiplex PCR, while the TCRdb copy is restricted to in-frame clones and leaves out a portion. The sample consists of around 160,000 clones, about 90% of them appearing once. The sequencing input was PBMCs. The receptors derive from a woman between 18 and 29 years old in good health and CMV-seropositive.

This clone turned up a few times. The chain employs TRBV19 and TRBJ1-4, with TRBD1 matching 9 bases. Germline CDR1 is LNHDA and CDR2 is SQIVND (reference sequence). There are 14 residues in the CDR3. Trimming at V came to 6 bases and at J to 5 bases, leaving 4 bases not matched to a gene. The DNA for the CDR3 is TGTGCCAGTAGATCCGGGACAGGGAATGAAAAACTGTTTTTT. Its protein is CASRSGTGNEKLFF.

This clone was counted a few times. This sequence joins TRBV15 and TRBJ2-2, with 8 nucleotides matching TRBD1. Unmatched junction bases numbered 11, after V lost 5 bases and J lost 9 bases. This CDR3 is built from 15 residues. Germline V gene sequence: CDR1 LNHNV, CDR2 YYDKDF (reference sequence). This CDR3 reads CATSPRTGTVRELFF. CDR3 sequence (DNA): TGTGCCACCAGCCCCCGGACAGGGACGGTCCGGGAGCTGTTTTTT.